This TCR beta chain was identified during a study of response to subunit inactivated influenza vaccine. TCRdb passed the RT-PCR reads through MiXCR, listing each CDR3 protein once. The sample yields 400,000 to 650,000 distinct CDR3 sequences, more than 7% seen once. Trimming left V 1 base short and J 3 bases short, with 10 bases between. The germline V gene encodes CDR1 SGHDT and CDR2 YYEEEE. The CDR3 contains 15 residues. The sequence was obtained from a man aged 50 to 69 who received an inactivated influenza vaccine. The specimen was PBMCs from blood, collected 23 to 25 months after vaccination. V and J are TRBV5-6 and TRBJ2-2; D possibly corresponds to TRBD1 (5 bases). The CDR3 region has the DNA TGTGCCAGCAGCTTGTTACAGGAAGACACCGGGGAGCTGTTTTTT. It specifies CASSLLQEDTGELFF.